This entry features one T cell receptor (beta chain) sequence. The data are from a study of cytomegalovirus exposure and HLA in healthy donors. PCR involved 60 Vbeta and 13 Jbeta primers. The assay was immunoSEQ multiplex PCR, and TCRdb's table has in-frame clones only and misses some. The table records 180,000 or so clones, under 90% of them present only once. With V trimmed by 1 base and J by 9 bases, 6 bases remained unmatched. CDR1 and CDR2 from the germline V gene are SGHAT and FQNNGV. The CDR3 sequence is 15 residues long. This sequence was found in a male donor in good health and CMV-seronegative. The sequenced sample consisted of PBMCs. The V gene is TRBV11-2, the J gene TRBJ2-1; TRBD2 matches 10 bases. The CDR3 loop reads CASSLASGSGSEQFF. CDR3 DNA: TGTGCCAGCAGCTTAGCTAGCGGGAGTGGTAGTGAGCAGTTCTTC. Together with reference TRBV11-2 and TRBJ2-1, the CDR3 gives the full variable domain: EAGVAQSPRYKIIEKRQSVAFWCNPISGHATLYWYQQILGQGPKLLIQFQNNGVVDDSQLPKDRFSAERLKGVDSTLKIQPAKLEDSAVYLCASSLASGSGSEQFFGPGTRLTVL.